This is a list of T cell receptor beta chains from one sample in a study of T-cell memory formation after mild COVID-19. TCRdb re-analysed the 5' RACE reads in MiXCR, keeping a single row per CDR3 protein. The profile shows some 110,000 distinct CDR3 sequences, about an eighth of them singletons. The sample consisted of PBMCs or a T cell subset sorted from them (not recorded which). Source of these receptors: an adult woman who had mild COVID-19 (a few samples of this study predate the infection). Cell type and time point are not known. CDR3s include the opening cysteine and the closing phenylalanine or tryptophan. D genes are given only for firm matches. The size of a clone is reported for some rows only, either as once, few or many, or as a class for expanded clones.

few,TRBV4-2,TRBJ1-6,-,TGTGCCAGCAGCTCGTGGGAAGATACTAATTCACCCCTCCACTTT,CASSSWEDTNSPLHF
few,TRBV29-1,TRBJ2-7,-,TGCAGCGTTGAAGATCGTGGCAGATCCTACGAGCAGTACTTC,CSVEDRGRSYEQYF
-,TRBV20-1,TRBJ2-3,-,TGCAGTGCTGAGCCCCTAGCTACAAAACCGGCAGATACGCAGTATTTT,CSAEPLATKPADTQYF
-,TRBV3-1,TRBJ2-7,-,TGTGCCAGCAGCCAAGATGGGAATCCGCGGGAGCAGTACTTC,CASSQDGNPREQYF
many,TRBV20-1,TRBJ2-7,-,TGCAGTGCTAGAGATATCCGGGAGCCGGTTTTTTACGAGCAGTACTTC,CSARDIREPVFYEQYF
many,TRBV4-1,TRBJ2-7,-,TGCGCCAGCAGCCAAGATGACGGTTACGAGCAGTACTTC,CASSQDDGYEQYF
-,TRBV27,TRBJ2-1,TRBD2,TGTGCCAGCAGTTCGGGACTAGCGGCACAGGAGCAGTTCTTC,CASSSGLAAQEQFF
-,TRBV12-3/TRBV12-4,TRBJ2-7,-,TGTGCCAGCAGTTTAGGACTCTCCTACGAGCAGTACTTC,CASSLGLSYEQYF
many,TRBV7-3,TRBJ2-1,-,TGTGCCAGCAGCCTCGGGGGAATGGATGAGCAGTTCTTC,CASSLGGMDEQFF
-,TRBV12-3/TRBV12-4,TRBJ2-3,-,TGTGCCAGCAGTTTGGCGGGAAACACAGATACGAAGTATTTT,CASSLAGNTDTKYF
-,TRBV7-2,TRBJ2-3,TRBD2,TGTGCCAGCAGCCTAGGACTAGCGGGAGTTTCGGCAGATACGCAGTATTTT,CASSLGLAGVSADTQYF
-,TRBV7-2,TRBJ1-1,-,TGTGCCAGCAGCTTAGTGATTCTCATGAACACTGAAGCTTTCTTT,CASSLVILMNTEAFF
-,TRBV3-1,TRBJ2-3,TRBD2,TGTGCCAGCAGCCAAGATCGGAACGGCGGGGGAAGCACAGATACGCAGTATTTT,CASSQDRNGGGSTDTQYF
few,TRBV20-1,TRBJ2-1,TRBD1,TGCAGTGCCAGAAGGAGACAGGGGGCGATTGGTGAGCAGTTCTTC,CSARRRQGAIGEQFF
many,TRBV12-3/TRBV12-4,TRBJ2-3,-,TGTGCCAGCAGTTACAGGGAGGGCACAGATACGCAGTATTTT,CASSYREGTDTQYF
few,TRBV7-8,TRBJ2-5,TRBD2,TGTGCCAGCACCCTCGGGGGGATTTCCGGCGGGAGTGAGACCCAGTACTTC,CASTLGGISGGSETQYF
-,TRBV29-1,TRBJ2-7,-,TGCAGCGTTTGGGTAGGGGCCTACGAGCAGTACTTC,CSVWVGAYEQYF
few,TRBV7-9,TRBJ2-1,-,TGTGCCAGCAGCTCTCCCGGACTCTACAATGAGCAGTTCTTC,CASSSPGLYNEQFF
-,TRBV2,TRBJ2-7,-,TGTGCCAGCAGAGCAGGGGTGAGCTCCTACGAGCAGTACTTC,CASRAGVSSYEQYF
-,TRBV20-1,TRBJ2-7,TRBD2,TGCAGTGCTATACTAGCGGACCCCCGCGAGCAGTACTTC,CSAILADPREQYF
few,TRBV7-9,TRBJ1-2,TRBD1,TGTGCCAGCAGCTCGACAGGGTATGGCTACACCTTC,CASSSTGYGYTF
few,TRBV29-1,TRBJ2-5,TRBD2,TGCAGCGTTGGGCCCAGCGGGAAAGAGACCCAGTACTTC,CSVGPSGKETQYF
many,TRBV6-2/TRBV6-3,TRBJ2-3,-,TGTGCCAGCAGTTACGGTGACACAGATACGCAGTATTTT,CASSYGDTDTQYF
-,TRBV5-1,TRBJ2-1,-,TGCGCCAGCAGCGCGGGCCTCATTGGCAATGAGCAGTTCTTC,CASSAGLIGNEQFF
once,TRBV6-2/TRBV6-3,TRBJ2-7,-,TGTGCCAGCAGTTGGAGACAGGTCTCCTACGAGCAGTACTTC,CASSWRQVSYEQYF
-,TRBV20-1,TRBJ2-1,-,TGCAGTGCTAGACGCTCAGTTTACAATGAGCAGTTCTTC,CSARRSVYNEQFF
-,TRBV24-1,TRBJ2-3,-,TGTGCCACCAGTGATCGACTAGTAGATGGCACAGATACGCAGTATTTT,CATSDRLVDGTDTQYF
-,TRBV4-2,TRBJ2-7,-,TGTGCCAGCAGCCCGGATTTGGGGACCTACGAGCAGTACTTC,CASSPDLGTYEQYF
many,TRBV7-8,TRBJ2-2,-,TGTGCCAGCAGCTTGCAGCCTAGGACAGATTCCACCGGGGAGCTGTTTTTT,CASSLQPRTDSTGELFF
many,TRBV5-1,TRBJ1-1,TRBD1,TGCGCCAGCAGCTTGGAGCCACAGGGGGCGCGTGGCACTGAAGCTTTCTTT,CASSLEPQGARGTEAFF
-,TRBV13,TRBJ2-1,-,TGTGCCAGCAGCTTACCCATCGGGAATGAGCAGTTCTTC,CASSLPIGNEQFF
-,TRBV27,TRBJ1-6,-,TGTGCCAGCAGTTTAGGGGGGAACAATTCACCCCTCCACTTT,CASSLGGNNSPLHF
many,TRBV5-1,TRBJ2-1,-,TGCGCCAGCAGCTTGGGACAGGGAGGGAATGAGCAGTTCTTC,CASSLGQGGNEQFF
-,TRBV30,TRBJ1-5,TRBD1,TGTGCCTGGAGCCCGGGACAGGGTCCCGATCAGCCCCAGCATTTT,CAWSPGQGPDQPQHF
-,TRBV20-1,TRBJ2-3,TRBD2,TGCAGTGCAATGAGTTGGGGTCTAGCGGTAGAAAACACAGATACGCAGTATTTT,CSAMSWGLAVENTDTQYF
few,TRBV7-2,TRBJ1-3,-,TGTGCCAGCAGTGAAGGAAACACCATATATTTT,CASSEGNTIYF
few,TRBV7-6,TRBJ1-6,-,TGTGCCAGCAGCGCAGGGGATAATTCACCCCTCCACTTT,CASSAGDNSPLHF
-,TRBV5-1,TRBJ2-6,-,TGCGCCAGCAGCTTGGAGGCCTTCGGCAGGAGCTCTGGGGCCAACGTCCTGACTTTC,CASSLEAFGRSSGANVLTF
many,TRBV20-1,TRBJ2-7,TRBD2,TGCAGTGCTCCAGAACTAGCGGAGCCCTACGAGCAGTACTTC,CSAPELAEPYEQYF
-,TRBV12-3/TRBV12-4,TRBJ2-7,-,TGTGCCAGCAAGCCTCGAGAAGGGCCGAGCTCCTACGAGCAGTACTTC,CASKPREGPSSYEQYF
many,TRBV7-8,TRBJ2-3,TRBD2,TGTGCCAGCAGCTCCCCTAGCGGGTTTCGCACAGATACGCAGTATTTT,CASSSPSGFRTDTQYF
-,TRBV7-8,TRBJ1-1,-,TGTGCCAGCAGCGAGAACACTGAAGCTTTCTTT,CASSENTEAFF
few,TRBV12-3/TRBV12-4,TRBJ2-3,-,TGTGCCAGCAGTACAGCGGAGGCAGATACGCAGTATTTT,CASSTAEADTQYF
many,TRBV4-1,TRBJ2-1,-,TGCGCCAGCAGCCAAGAAGGGTACAATGAGCAGTTCTTC,CASSQEGYNEQFF
few,TRBV12-3/TRBV12-4,TRBJ2-4,-,TGTGCCAGCAGTTTCCGGCTAGCCAAAAACATTCAGTACTTC,CASSFRLAKNIQYF
many,TRBV7-9,TRBJ2-1,TRBD2,TGTGCCAGCAGCTCACTAGCGGGAGCGGTGGATGAGCAGTTCTTC,CASSSLAGAVDEQFF